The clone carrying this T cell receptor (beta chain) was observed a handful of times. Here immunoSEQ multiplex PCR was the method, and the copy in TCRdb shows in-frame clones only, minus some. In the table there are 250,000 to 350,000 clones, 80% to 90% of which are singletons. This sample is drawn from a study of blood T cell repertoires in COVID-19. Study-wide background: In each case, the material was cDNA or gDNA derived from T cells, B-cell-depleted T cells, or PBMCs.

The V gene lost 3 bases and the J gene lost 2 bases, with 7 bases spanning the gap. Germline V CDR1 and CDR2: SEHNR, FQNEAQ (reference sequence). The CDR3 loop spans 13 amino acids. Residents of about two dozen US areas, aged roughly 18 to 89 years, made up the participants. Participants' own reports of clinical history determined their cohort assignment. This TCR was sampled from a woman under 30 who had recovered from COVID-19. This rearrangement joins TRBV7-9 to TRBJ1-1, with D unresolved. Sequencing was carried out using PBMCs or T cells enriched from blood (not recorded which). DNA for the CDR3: TGTGCCAGCAGCTTTCAAGCAAACACTGAAGCTTTCTTT. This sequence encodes CASSFQANTEAFF.